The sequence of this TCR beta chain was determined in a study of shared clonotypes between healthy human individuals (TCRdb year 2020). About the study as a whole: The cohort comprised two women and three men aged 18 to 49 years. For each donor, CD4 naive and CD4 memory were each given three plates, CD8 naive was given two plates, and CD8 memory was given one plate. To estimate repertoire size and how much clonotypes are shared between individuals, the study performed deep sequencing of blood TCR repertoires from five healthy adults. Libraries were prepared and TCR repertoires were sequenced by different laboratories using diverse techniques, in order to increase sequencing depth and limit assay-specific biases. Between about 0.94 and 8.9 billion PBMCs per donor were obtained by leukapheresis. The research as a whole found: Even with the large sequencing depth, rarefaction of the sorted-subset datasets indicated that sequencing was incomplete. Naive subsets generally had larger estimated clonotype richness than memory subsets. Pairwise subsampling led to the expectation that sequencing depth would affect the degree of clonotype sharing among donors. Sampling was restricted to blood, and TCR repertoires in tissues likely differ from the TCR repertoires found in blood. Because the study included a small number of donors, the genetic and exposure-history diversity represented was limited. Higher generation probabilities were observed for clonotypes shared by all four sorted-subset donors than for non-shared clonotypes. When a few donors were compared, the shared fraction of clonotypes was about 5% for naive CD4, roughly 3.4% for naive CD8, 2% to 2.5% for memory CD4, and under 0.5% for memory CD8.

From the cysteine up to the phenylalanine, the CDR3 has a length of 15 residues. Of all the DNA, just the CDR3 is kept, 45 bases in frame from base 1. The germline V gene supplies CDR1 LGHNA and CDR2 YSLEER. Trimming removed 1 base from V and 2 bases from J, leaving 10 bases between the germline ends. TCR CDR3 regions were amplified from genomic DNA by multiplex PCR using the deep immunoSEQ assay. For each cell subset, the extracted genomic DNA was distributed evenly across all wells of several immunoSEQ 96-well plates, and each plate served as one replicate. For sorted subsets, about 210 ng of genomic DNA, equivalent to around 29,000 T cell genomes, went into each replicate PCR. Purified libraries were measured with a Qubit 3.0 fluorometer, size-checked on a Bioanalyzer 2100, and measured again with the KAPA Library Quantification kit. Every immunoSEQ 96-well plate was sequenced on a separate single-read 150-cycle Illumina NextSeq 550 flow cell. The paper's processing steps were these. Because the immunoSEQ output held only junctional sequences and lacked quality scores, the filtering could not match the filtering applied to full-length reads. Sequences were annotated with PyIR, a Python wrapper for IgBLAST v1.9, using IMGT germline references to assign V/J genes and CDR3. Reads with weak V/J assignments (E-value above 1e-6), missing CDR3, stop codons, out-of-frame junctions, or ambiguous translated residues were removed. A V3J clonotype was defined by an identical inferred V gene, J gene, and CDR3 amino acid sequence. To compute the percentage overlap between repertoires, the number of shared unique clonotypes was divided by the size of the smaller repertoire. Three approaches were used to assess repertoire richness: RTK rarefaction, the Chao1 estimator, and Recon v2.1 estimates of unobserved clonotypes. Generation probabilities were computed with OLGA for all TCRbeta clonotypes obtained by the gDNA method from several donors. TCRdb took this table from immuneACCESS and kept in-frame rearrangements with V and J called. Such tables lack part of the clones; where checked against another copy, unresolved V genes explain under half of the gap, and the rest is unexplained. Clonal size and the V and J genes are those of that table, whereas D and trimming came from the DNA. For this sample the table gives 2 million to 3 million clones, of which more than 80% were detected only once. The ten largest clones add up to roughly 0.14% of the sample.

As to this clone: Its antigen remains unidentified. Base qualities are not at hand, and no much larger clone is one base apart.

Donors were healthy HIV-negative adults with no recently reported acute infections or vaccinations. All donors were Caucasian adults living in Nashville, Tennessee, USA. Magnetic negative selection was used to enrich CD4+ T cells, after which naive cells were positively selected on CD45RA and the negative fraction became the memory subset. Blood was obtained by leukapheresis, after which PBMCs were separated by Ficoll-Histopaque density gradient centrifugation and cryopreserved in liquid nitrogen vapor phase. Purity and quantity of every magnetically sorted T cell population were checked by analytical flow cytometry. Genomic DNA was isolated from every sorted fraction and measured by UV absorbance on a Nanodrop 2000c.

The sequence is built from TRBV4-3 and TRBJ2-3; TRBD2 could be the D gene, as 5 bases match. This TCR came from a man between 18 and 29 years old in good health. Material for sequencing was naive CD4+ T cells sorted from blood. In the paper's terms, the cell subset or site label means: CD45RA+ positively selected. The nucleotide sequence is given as TGCGCCAGCAGCCAAGTGAGCGGCTCCACAGATACGCAGTATTTT. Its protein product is CASSQVSGSTDTQYF.